The subject of this entry is one TCR beta chain. The antigen it recognizes is unknown. Base qualities were left out, and no much larger clone turns up one base away. These data originate in a study of blood T cell repertoires in COVID-19 (TCRdb year 2020). Background on the whole study: Samples covering the acute and convalescent phases of COVID-19 were provided by collaborators in the United States, Italy and Spain. Samples came from the ongoing ImmuneRACE study (first 160 participants) plus 1,254 subjects from 6 global collaborators. The material from the prospective study consisted of cDNA or gDNA derived from T cells, B-cell-depleted T cells, or PBMCs. HLA class I and class II types, where available, came from metadata supplied by the sample provider rather than from assay-based typing. A de-identified subject ID, COVID-19 status, age in years and sex were almost always included in the sample metadata. The repertoires were released in a freely available public database meant as a resource for research on the immune response to SARS-CoV-2. Deeply sampled blood TCRbeta repertoires from subjects exposed to, actively infected with, or recovered from COVID-19 were included in the dataset.

The germline V gene specifies SGHRS as CDR1 and YFSETQ as CDR2. The CDR3 has 12 amino acids, counting the end cysteine and phenylalanine. The DNA shown is the 36-base CDR3, in frame from base 1. V is pared back by 0 bases and J by 7 bases, with 7 bases lying between the germline termini. TCRbeta CDR3 regions were amplified from genomic DNA by means of the immunoSEQ Assay, a bias-controlled multiplex PCR. The authors processed their data as follows. Within the assay, amplification of reference gene primers was used to estimate how many nucleated cells each sample contained. To quantify the absolute abundance of each unique TCRbeta CDR3 rearrangement, sequence reads were collapsed and filtered. For each sample, productive Simpson clonality was calculated as the square root of Simpson's diversity index across productive rearrangements. The source is immuneACCESS, and TCRdb retained only in-frame sequences with V and J called. Part of the clones is not carried over; for the studies checked, unresolved V genes explain less than half of this, and the remainder is unexplained. D and trimming were read from the DNA, whereas the V and J calls and clone size are those reported in that table. Counted in this sample were about 150,000 clones; approximately 82% of them appeared once. Jointly, the top ten make up roughly 13% of the sample.

Points the paper makes about the study in general: The quantity of clinical and demographic metadata differed by source and by participant and was supplied without curation.

Samples from volunteer blood donors who had recovered from COVID-19 were contributed by a second Seattle source. Collaborating institutions collected whole blood in K2EDTA tubes following their own protocols. For TCRbeta analysis, collaborators shipped samples as frozen whole blood, isolated PBMCs, or DNA extracted from either of those sample types. The source is a man between 65 and 79 years old who had recovered from COVID-19. The sample comprised peripheral blood. The rearrangement combines TRBV5-1 with TRBJ1-2; the D gene is perhaps TRBD1, from 6 matching bases. The DNA sequence is given as TGCGCCAGCAGCTTGGAACAGGGTGGCTACACCTTC. This gives the protein CASSLEQGGYTF.